The next 28 T cell receptor beta chains were all read from a single sample in a study of blood T cells in healthy people across ages. Then a second PCR, running roughly 6 to 11 cycles, was carried out with a sample-barcoded 5' primer and a J-beta primer mix. Each CDR3 protein gets one entry after TCRdb re-called the 5' RACE reads with MiXCR. This table holds about 940,000 distinct CDR3 sequences, about 48% found once. The sample taken for sequencing was blood. These receptor sequences come from a man aged 30-40 years in good health.

The rearrangement uses TRBV20-1 and TRBJ1-2; tentatively, D is TRBD1 (5 bases). Germline CDR1 DFQATT, CDR2 SNEGSKA (reference sequence). The V end was cut by 6 bases, the J end by 7 bases, with 12 bases between. CDR3 length: 11 residues. As DNA, the CDR3 is TGCAGTGCCAGGACAAATTTTGGCTACACCTTC. Protein: CSARTNFGYTF.

The chain has TRBV20-1 and TRBJ1-1; 7 bases match TRBD1. The junction had 14 bases not matched to a gene; V was cut back by 5 bases and J by 5 bases. The CDR3 covers 15 residues. The germline CDR1 and CDR2 sequences are DFQATT and SNEGSKA (reference sequence). CDR3 residues: CSAPTRGRGSTEAFF. The CDR3 DNA sequence: TGCAGTGCTCCTACACGGGGCAGGGGGAGTACTGAAGCTTTCTTT.

The chain employs TRBV27 and TRBJ2-3; D perhaps matches TRBD2 (5 bases). Trimming took 0 bases from V and 2 from J, leaving 15 bases between them. The CDR3 is 17 amino acids. CDR1 is MNHEY, CDR2 SMNVEV, per germline (reference sequence). CDR3 protein: CASSLSSVKVYTDTQYF. The DNA of the CDR3 is TGTGCCAGCAGTTTATCTAGCGTCAAGGTATACACAGATACGCAGTATTTT.

As for this clonotype: A read error may be the cause here, since a much bigger clone is one base away. The gene calls are TRBV29-1 and TRBJ2-1; D is unclear. Germline CDR1 is SQVTM and CDR2 is ANQGSEA. This CDR3 has 13 amino acids. Trimming removed 5 bases at V and 0 bases at J, with 8 bases between. Here the CDR3 DNA reads TGCAGCGTTCGGGCGGACTCCTACAATGAGCAGTTCTTC. Protein: CSVRADSYNEQFF.

The gene calls are TRBV27 and TRBJ2-3; D unresolved. CDR1 and CDR2 (germline): MNHEY, SMNVEV (reference sequence). The CDR3 sequence is 11 residues long. V was trimmed by 7 bases and J by 7 bases, leaving 9 bases between them. The CDR3 region is CASKKSYTQYF. The CDR3 DNA reads TGTGCCAGCAAGAAGTCCTATACGCAGTATTTT.

This clonotype has a count of ten or more. This chain joins TRBV20-1 and TRBJ2-7; D uncertain. V lost 3 bases, J lost 3 bases, and 6 bases lay in between. CDR1 DFQATT and CDR2 SNEGSKA come from the germline V gene (reference sequence). The CDR3 has 11 amino acids. The CDR3 DNA sequence: TGCAGTGCTAGCAGGCTCTACGAGCAGTACTTC. Translation gives CSASRLYEQYF.

With respect to this clonotype: An end of the junction differs from the germline gene, which may be a read error. The chain is built from TRBV7-2 and TRBJ2-7; 11 bases line up with TRBD2. Germline V gives CDR1 SGHTA, CDR2 FQGNSA. The CDR3 has 14 residues. The CDR3 bases are TGTGCCAGCAGCAAGGGACTAGCGGTCTACGAGCGGTACTTC. It encodes CASSKGLAVYERYF.

This clonotype was recorded many times. This rearrangement joins TRBV5-5 to TRBJ2-1, with 8 bases aligning to TRBD2. CDR1 and CDR2 from the germline V gene are SGHKS and YYEKEE (reference sequence). This CDR3 region has 14 residues. V was clipped by 4 bases and J by 4 bases; unmatched bases: 4. The CDR3 reads CASSPTSGYNEQFF. CDR3 in DNA: TGTGCCAGCAGCCCAACTAGCGGATACAATGAGCAGTTCTTC.

J is TRBJ2-1 and V is TRBV6-2 or TRBV6-3; D unresolved. CDR3 length equals 16 residues. Between the trimmed V and J ends, which lost 5 bases and 6 bases, there was a span of 20 bases. CDR1 and CDR2 (germline): MNHEY, SVGEGT. The CDR3 nucleotides read TGTGCCAGCAGTGCCGGGTATTCGCTTCCCGGCAATGAGCAGTTCTTC. Residues: CASSAGYSLPGNEQFF.

This clonotype was found a few times. The rearrangement joins TRBV12-3 or TRBV12-4 to TRBJ1-1; tentative D call: TRBD1 (6 bases). The CDR3 has 15 residues. Trimming took off 5 bases at V and 2 bases at J, with 15 bases between the two ends. The CDR3 protein is CASSGGGRRNTEAFF. CDR3 bases: TGTGCCAGCAGTGGGGGGGGCAGGAGAAACACTGAAGCTTTCTTT.

This chain joins TRBV12-3 or TRBV12-4 and TRBJ2-7; 9 bases align to TRBD1. V trimming: 8 bases; J trimming: 1 base; junction bases outside the gene matches: 6. The length of the CDR3 is 14 residues. The CDR3 DNA sequence: TGTGCCAGCGGGACGGGACAGGGATCCTACGAGCAGTACTTC. Protein: CASGTGQGSYEQYF.

This chain joins TRBV18 and TRBJ2-1, with a tentative D call TRBD2 (6 bases). Germline values: CDR1 KGHSH, CDR2 LQKENI. CDR3 length: 12 residues. The V gene lost 5 bases and the J gene lost 7 bases, with 9 bases spanning the gap. CDR3 residues: CASSTRENEQFF. The CDR3 nucleotides are TGTGCCAGCTCAACACGGGAGAATGAGCAGTTCTTC.

The chain is built from TRBV11-2 and TRBJ1-4, with a tentative D call TRBD1 (6 bases). This CDR3 contains 15 residues. Trimming shortened V by 5 bases and J by 8 bases, and 18 bases separated the two germline ends. Germline lookup yields CDR1 SGHAT and CDR2 FQNNGV. The CDR3 is CASSPRDTEGEKLFF. The DNA for the CDR3 is TGTGCCAGCAGCCCTCGGGACACAGAGGGGGAAAAACTGTTTTTT.

The V call is TRBV29-1, the J call TRBJ2-2, with D unresolved. Looked up from germline, CDR1 is SQVTM and CDR2 is ANQGSEA. The CDR3 runs 14 residues. V was trimmed by 0 bases and J by 3 bases, leaving 8 bases between them. CDR3 DNA: TGCAGCGTTGAAGATTCCGGGTACACCGGGGAGCTGTTTTTT. Amino acids: CSVEDSGYTGELFF.

This clonotype was picked up one time. The junction and the germline gene differ at one end; a read error may be behind it. The J gene is TRBJ2-3, the V gene TRBV7-2; D is ambiguous. Germline lookup yields CDR1 SGHTA and CDR2 FQGNSA. The CDR3 consists of 14 residues. CDR3 sequence (DNA): TGTGCCAGCACCTTAACGACGAACACAGATGCGCAGTATTTT. Its protein is CASTLTTNTDAQYF.

The rearrangement links TRBV7-9 to TRBJ1-4; TRBD1 agrees at 10 bases. V shed 4 bases and J 3 bases; nucleotides not matched to a gene: 8. Germline CDR1 SEHNR, CDR2 FQNEAQ (reference sequence). The CDR3 runs 17 residues. The CDR3 DNA sequence: TGTGCCAGCAGCTCCGACCGGACAGGGGGATCTAATGAAAAACTGTTTTTT. Amino acids: CASSSDRTGGSNEKLFF.

With respect to this clonotype: Just one base apart from a much larger clone, this may be a read error. The chain joins TRBV18 to TRBJ1-5; unclear D gene. This CDR3 has 13 residues. Germline V gene data show CDR1 as KGHSH and CDR2 as LQKENI. The CDR3 DNA is TGTGCCAGCACGAAACAGAAAAATCAGCCCCGGCATTTT. It yields the protein CASTKQKNQPRHF.

The gene calls are TRBV13 and TRBJ2-1; D is perhaps TRBD2 (7 bases). The ends were cut back, 2 bases at V and 3 bases at J, with 17 bases in the middle. In germline, CDR1 is PRHDT, CDR2 FYEKMQ (reference sequence). This CDR3 contains 17 residues. This CDR3 is CASSLTLAGDNYNEQFF. Here the CDR3 DNA reads TGTGCCAGCAGCTTAACCCTGGCGGGGGACAACTACAATGAGCAGTTCTTC.

The sample holds one count of this clonotype. The CDR3 here is CSASQGTGTGDTQYF. CDR3 nucleotides: TGCAGTGCTAGTCAAGGGACAGGGACAGGGGATACGCAGTATTTT. J is TRBJ2-3 and V is TRBV20-1, with 9 nucleotides matching TRBD1. V was pared by 3 bases and J by 6 bases, with 10 bases of the junction left unmatched. This CDR3 is 15 amino acids long. Germline CDR1 is DFQATT and CDR2 is SNEGSKA (reference sequence).

The genes are TRBV3-1 and TRBJ2-1; the match to TRBD2 covers 9 bases. The junction had 6 bases not matched to a gene; V was cut back by 1 base and J by 8 bases. The germline V gene has CDR1 LGHDT and CDR2 YNNKEL (reference sequence). The CDR3 sequence is 15 residues long. The chain's CDR3 is CASSQASGDFDEQFF. The CDR3 DNA follows: TGTGCCAGCAGCCAAGCTAGCGGGGATTTCGATGAGCAGTTCTTC.

The chain uses TRBV30 and TRBJ1-2, with 9 bases lining up with TRBD1. The CDR3 totals 16 residues. Germline trimming cut 3 bases from V and 4 bases from J; bases unmatched to any gene: 12. Germline V lookup: CDR1 GTSNPN, CDR2 SVGIG (reference sequence). CDR3 loop: CAWRESRTGDGYGYTF. DNA of the CDR3: TGTGCCTGGAGAGAAAGCCGGACAGGGGACGGCTATGGCTACACCTTC.

This sequence joins TRBV10-3 and TRBJ1-6, with D unclear. Germline V gene sequence: CDR1 ENHRY, CDR2 SYGVKD. The V gene lost 10 bases and the J gene lost 7 bases, with 14 bases spanning the gap. This CDR3 comprises 13 residues. CDR3 protein: CASMDGLNSPLHF. As DNA, the CDR3 is TGTGCCAGCATGGACGGCCTAAATTCACCCCTCCACTTT.

Note on this clonotype: The junction departs from the called germline gene at one end, perhaps through a read error. The chain carries TRBV5-1 and TRBJ2-7; D could derive from TRBD1 or TRBD2 (5 bases each). Germline V lookup: CDR1 SGHRS, CDR2 YFSETQ. CDR3 length: 14 residues. CDR3 residues: CASSLEGLPYEQYF. DNA of the CDR3: TGTGCCAGCAGTTTAGAGGGGCTCCCCTACGAGCAGTACTTC.

The V call is TRBV6-5, the J call TRBJ2-5; perhaps TRBD2 as D (6 bases). V lost 8 bases and J 5 bases, leaving 15 bases between the germline ends. There are 13 residues in the CDR3. Germline CDR1 is MNHEY and CDR2 is SVGAGI. The chain's CDR3 is CASGSGGVETQYF. In nucleotides, the CDR3 is TGTGCCAGCGGCTCGGGCGGGGTTGAGACCCAGTACTTC.

The CDR3 loop is CASSVPGPEGQFF. CDR3 nucleotide sequence: TGTGCCAGCAGCGTGCCCGGGCCGGAAGGGCAGTTCTTC. The chain employs TRBV5-6 and TRBJ2-1; no firm D call. Trimming took off 4 bases at V and 12 bases at J, with 17 bases between the two ends. The CDR3 runs 13 residues. From germline, CDR1 is SGHDT and CDR2 YYEEEE.

There are a few counts of this clonotype. The genes are TRBV11-1 and TRBJ2-3; 9 nucleotides match TRBD1. Unmatched junction bases numbered 5, after V lost 5 bases and J lost 5 bases. This CDR3 region has 14 residues. Germline loops: CDR1 SGHAT, CDR2 FQDESV (reference sequence). In DNA form, the CDR3 reads TGTGCCAGCAGCGGGACAGGGTTTGGAGATACGCAGTATTTT. It encodes CASSGTGFGDTQYF. Based on the CDR3 plus reference TRBV11-1 and TRBJ2-3, the full variable domain is EAEVAQSPRYKITEKSQAVAFWCDPISGHATLYWYRQILGQGPELLVQFQDESVVDDSQLPKDRFSAERLKGVDSTLKIQPAELGDSAMYLCASSGTGFGDTQYFGPGTRLTVL.

The chain uses TRBV29-1 and TRBJ2-2, with D tentatively TRBD1 (5 bases). Germline loops: CDR1 SQVTM, CDR2 ANQGSEA. Between the trimmed V and J ends, which lost 6 bases and 5 bases, there was a span of 16 bases. CDR3 length equals 14 residues. The CDR3 DNA is TGCAGCGTCCCATCTCAGGGAATGACCGGGGAGCTGTTTTTT. Translation: CSVPSQGMTGELFF.

Only one count was recorded for this clonotype. The chain couples TRBV7-3 to TRBJ2-4, with D uncertain. With the DNA end fitting TRBJ2-7 better, the J assignment may be wrong. CDR1 and CDR2 from the germline V gene are SGHTA and FQGTGA. The CDR3 is 13 residues long. The CDR3 DNA is TGTGCCAGCAGCCCAATTAGTCAGGACGAGCAGTACTTC. It specifies CASSPISQDEQYF.